This TCR beta chain stems from a study of T-cell reconstitution after alpha-beta-depleted transplantation in children (dated by TCRdb to the mid-2010s). In the study overall: Using TCR repertoire profiling, the study followed T-cell immune reconstitution in a quantitative way in children after TCRalphabeta/CD19-depleted allogeneic hematopoietic cell transplantation. Results and caveats for the whole study, not just this receptor: Over the following months the frequencies of hyperexpanded clones went down, and after one year T-cell counts and TCRbeta diversity were mostly credited to newly produced T cells. Apparently early alphabetaT-cell count recovery about two months after transplant reportedly relied on only several hundred rapidly expanded clones derived from non-depleted graft cells. In some patients, high TCRbeta diversity at day 60 was attributed to recipient T cells and intrathymic progenitors that had survived conditioning.

The junction shows trimming of 7 bases on V and 5 bases on J, and the gene matches do not reach 10 bases of it. The CDR3 holds 15 amino acids from the cysteine to the phenylalanine. The entry retains the CDR3 DNA only, 45 bases that are in frame from base 1. The germline V gene sets CDR1 to SQVTM and CDR2 to ANQGSEA. This clonotype was detected a few times. The antigen this receptor binds is unknown. The input lacks base qualities; no much larger clone sits a single base away. Library generation was performed with PCR. Sequenced on an Illumina HiSeq 2500. Molecular barcoding was employed in the preparation of TCR libraries, with unique molecular identifiers being used to normalize TCRbeta repertoire quantification. TCRdb reprocessing: public reads trimmed at Q25 with fastp, clones called with MiXCR, in-frame beta chains kept. Every entry covers one CDR3 protein and lists the most common genes and DNA from its rows. A total of just over 950,000 distinct CDR3 sequences appear in this sample, roughly 29% of them only once. The top ten clonotypes cover roughly 27% of the sample.

The label giving this sample's treatment or condition can be read as: allogeneic hematopoietic cell transplantation with graft depleted of TCRalphabeta T cells and CD19 B cells. TCRalphabeta/CD19-depleted allogeneic hematopoietic cell grafts were given to the transplant recipients, all of whom were children. The sample consisted of PBMCs, mostly from graft donor cells, taken 360 days after TCRalphabeta/CD19-depleted stem cell transplant. The TCR originated in a boy in the first two years of life who had a stem cell transplant for SCID, so the T cells may come from the graft donor. The V gene is TRBV29-1 and the J gene is TRBJ2-2; the junction holds 10 bases that match TRBD1. The DNA sequence is as follows: TGCAGCGCAAGAGACAGGGGGCGTTCGACCGGGGAGCTGTTTTTT. The resulting protein is CSARDRGRSTGELFF.